The 27 T cell receptor beta chains presented below share a single source sample, sequenced in a study of response to subunit inactivated influenza vaccine. Via MiXCR, TCRdb re-called the RT-PCR reads, giving one row per CDR3 protein. This table holds approximately 530,000 distinct CDR3 sequences, under 8.5% found once. Sample: PBMCs from blood, taken about 23 months after vaccination. These receptors came from a man in his fifties or sixties who received an inactivated influenza vaccine.

This clonotype was detected many times. The chain couples TRBV27 to TRBJ1-1; no definite D call. The V and J ends lost 5 bases and 0 bases respectively, with 13 bases between them. Germline loops: CDR1 MNHEY, CDR2 SMNVEV (reference sequence). This CDR3 is built from 15 residues. Here the CDR3 DNA reads TGTGCCAGCAGTCCACGTGGGTTCATGAACACTGAAGCTTTCTTT. This codes for CASSPRGFMNTEAFF.

The gene calls are TRBV4-2 and TRBJ2-7; TRBD2 aligns across 7 bases. Germline-derived CDR1 and CDR2 are LGHNA and YNFKEQ. The junction had 6 bases not matched to a gene; V was cut back by 5 bases and J by 5 bases. This CDR3 is built from 13 residues. The CDR3 reads CASSSTGGHEQYF. CDR3 DNA sequence: TGTGCCAGCAGCTCCACGGGAGGCCACGAGCAGTACTTC.

This clonotype was counted only a few times. V is TRBV11-2 and J is TRBJ2-1; a weak D match, TRBD2 (6 bases). There are 15 residues in the CDR3. Trimming took 1 base from V and 4 from J, leaving 11 bases between them. Germline V gene lookup returns CDR1 SGHAT and CDR2 FQNNGV. The CDR3 spells CASSLGPAGYNEQFF. CDR3 in DNA: TGTGCCAGCAGCTTAGGCCCCGCGGGGTACAATGAGCAGTTCTTC.

This clonotype came up many times. The V gene is TRBV28, the J gene TRBJ2-1; 9 nucleotides agree with TRBD2. CDR1 and CDR2 (germline): MDHEN, SYDVKM. CDR3 length: 15 amino acids. Losses at the gene ends were 3 bases for V and 7 bases for J; bases not matched to a gene: 7. DNA of the CDR3: TGTGCCAGCAGTTTTGGCGGGAGGGCCACGAATGAGCAGTTCTTC. It encodes CASSFGGRATNEQFF.

The chain has TRBV28 and TRBJ2-3; perhaps TRBD2 as D (5 bases). V was cut by 3 bases and J by 2 bases, with 27 bases left in between. The CDR3 extends over 20 amino acids. The germline gives CDR1 MDHEN, CDR2 SYDVKM. The CDR3: CASSFALGVTVNPNTDTQYF. CDR3 coding DNA: TGTGCCAGCAGTTTCGCCCTCGGGGTCACGGTAAACCCTAACACAGATACGCAGTATTTT.

The V and J genes are TRBV7-8 and TRBJ2-2; 10 bases align to TRBD2. After removal of 5 bases from V and 6 bases from J, the junction contained 9 bases not matched to a gene. There are 16 residues in the CDR3. Germline CDR1 SGHVS, CDR2 FQNEAQ. The CDR3: CASSQSGLALSGELFF. The DNA for the CDR3 is TGTGCCAGCAGCCAATCGGGACTAGCGCTGTCCGGGGAGCTGTTTTTT.

With regard to this clonotype: A much larger clone sits a single nucleotide away, making a read error possible. The chain employs TRBV12-3 or TRBV12-4 and TRBJ2-5, with D maybe TRBD2 (5 bases). The CDR3 covers 14 residues. For the CDR3, the DNA is TGTGCCAGCAGTTTCCTCGGACGGGAAGACACCCAGTACTTC. This sequence encodes CASSFLGREDTQYF.

The V gene is TRBV7-3, the J gene TRBJ2-1; 11 nucleotides align to TRBD2. Looked up from germline, CDR1 is SGHTA and CDR2 is FQGTGA. The junction had 10 bases not matched to a gene; V was cut back by 0 bases and J by 0 bases. CDR3 length: 20 amino acids. CDR3 sequence reads: CASSLTLLAGAPSSYNEQFF. CDR3 nucleotides: TGTGCCAGCAGCTTAACCTTACTAGCGGGAGCGCCGAGCTCCTACAATGAGCAGTTCTTC.

This clonotype occurred many times. The V gene is TRBV5-4, the J gene TRBJ2-5, with 11 bases matching TRBD2. Germline-derived CDR1 and CDR2 are SGHNT and YYREEE (reference sequence). V shed 2 bases, J shed 4 bases, and the junction held 1 base outside the gene matches. The CDR3 extends over 14 amino acids. The CDR3 nucleotides read TGTGCCAGCAGCTTACTAGCGGGGGCAGAGACCCAGTACTTC. Residues: CASSLLAGAETQYF.

This clonotype has only a few counts. The gene calls are TRBV28 and TRBJ2-5, with D unresolved. The CDR3 runs 15 residues. Germline V CDR1 and CDR2: MDHEN, SYDVKM. V was trimmed by 1 base and J by 4 bases, leaving 13 bases between them. DNA for the CDR3: TGTGCCAGCAGTTTATTCCCCCAAAACGGAGAGACCCAGTACTTC. It codes for CASSLFPQNGETQYF.

The chain recombines TRBV24-1 with TRBJ2-5; 8 positions agree with TRBD2. Germline values: CDR1 KGHDR, CDR2 SFDVKD. The CDR3 is 15 residues long. The V and J ends lost 2 bases and 2 bases, in that order; junction bases with no gene match: 3. The CDR3 coding sequence is TGTGCCACCAGTGATTCCACTAGCGGACAAGAGACCCAGTACTTC. It is translated as CATSDSTSGQETQYF.

This clonotype appeared many times. The V call is TRBV16, the J call TRBJ2-7; weak D call: TRBD1 (5 bases). CDR3 size: 13 residues. The germline CDR1 and CDR2 sequences are KGHSY and FQNENV. Trimming stripped 2 bases from V and 0 bases from J, with 5 bases between. The CDR3 bases are TGTGCCAGCAGCCAAGACAGCTCCTACGAGCAGTACTTC. This sequence encodes CASSQDSSYEQYF.

This clonotype showed up many times. The chain uses TRBV20-1 and TRBJ2-7, with TRBD2 as a possible D gene (6 bases). The V gene's germline CDR1 is DFQATT and CDR2 SNEGSKA (reference sequence). Trimming removed 4 bases from V and 6 bases from J, with 10 bases in between. The CDR3 has 11 residues. CDR3 loop: CSATSDREQYF. The CDR3 DNA sequence: TGCAGTGCTACTAGCGATCGCGAGCAGTACTTC.

This clonotype has only a few counts. The gene calls are TRBV10-3 and TRBJ2-2; the D gene is possibly TRBD2 (6 bases). The CDR3 sequence is 14 residues long. V was trimmed by 8 bases and J by 5 bases, leaving 15 bases between them. Germline CDR1 reads ENHRY; CDR2 reads SYGVKD. CDR3 nucleotides: TGTGCCATCGCCGGGGGAATAAGGACCGGGGAGCTGTTTTTT. Translation gives CAIAGGIRTGELFF.

The chain recombines TRBV20-1 with TRBJ2-3, with D hard to call. Trimming took off 1 base at V and 6 bases at J, with 8 bases between the two ends. Germline loops: CDR1 DFQATT, CDR2 SNEGSKA (reference sequence). This CDR3 has 12 residues. CDR3 residues: CSARVMSDTQYF. CDR3 DNA sequence: TGCAGTGCTAGAGTAATGAGCGATACGCAGTATTTT.

This clonotype was detected many times. The chain has TRBV7-2 and TRBJ1-2; D is undetermined. The CDR3 contains 14 residues. Germline CDR1 and CDR2: SGHTA and FQGNSA. V lost 5 bases and J 7 bases, leaving 17 bases between the germline ends. CDR3 sequence: CASSGYDRVVGYTF. The DNA for the CDR3 is TGTGCCAGCAGCGGGTACGACCGAGTGGTTGGCTACACCTTC.

The chain carries TRBV14 and TRBJ2-3; D gene uncertain. V was clipped by 4 bases and J by 6 bases, with 11 bases between them. Germline CDR1 SGHDN, CDR2 FVKESK. This CDR3 is 13 amino acids long. The CDR3 spells CASSLAQRDTQYF. The DNA of the CDR3 is TGTGCCAGCAGCCTCGCTCAGAGGGATACGCAGTATTTT.

This chain uses TRBV6-2 or TRBV6-3 with TRBJ2-3, with 11 bases aligning to TRBD2. The germline V gene has CDR1 MNHEY and CDR2 SVGEGT. This CDR3 is 17 amino acids long. With V trimmed by 6 bases and J by 5 bases, 13 bases remained unmatched. In nucleotides, the CDR3 is TGTGCCAGCAGCCTCACTCTAGGACTAGCGGGTGGAGATACGCAGTATTTT. The encoded protein is CASSLTLGLAGGDTQYF.

There are a few counts of this clonotype. This chain joins TRBV3-1 and TRBJ2-1; unclear D gene. The CDR3 extends over 16 amino acids. Trimming removed 5 bases from V and 0 bases from J, with 14 bases in between. The germline V gene has CDR1 LGHDT and CDR2 YNNKEL (reference sequence). CDR3 in DNA: TGTGCCAGCAGCAAAGCTCTCCAGAGCTCCTACAATGAGCAGTTCTTC. It encodes CASSKALQSSYNEQFF.

This clonotype was observed a few times. This chain's CDR3 is CASSFGLPGTDTQYF. The CDR3 coding sequence is TGTGCCAGCAGTTTTGGGCTACCTGGGACAGATACGCAGTATTTT. The chain has TRBV27 and TRBJ2-3; D is uncertain. This CDR3 has 15 residues. Trimming removed 3 bases at V and 3 bases at J, with 13 bases between. Germline assignment: CDR1 MNHEY and CDR2 SMNVEV (reference sequence).

The chain recombines TRBV19 with TRBJ1-5, with 10 bases aligning to TRBD1. This CDR3 contains 15 residues. V trimming: 6 bases; J trimming: 7 bases; junction bases outside the gene matches: 9. Germline assignment: CDR1 LNHDA and CDR2 SQIVND (reference sequence). Here the CDR3 reads CASRSGTGEGQPQHF. CDR3 DNA sequence: TGTGCCAGTAGATCCGGGACAGGGGAAGGGCAGCCCCAGCATTTT.

The V and J genes are TRBV6-5 and TRBJ2-5; 7 nucleotides match TRBD1. Looked up from germline, CDR1 is MNHEY and CDR2 is SVGAGI. Unmatched junction bases numbered 6, after V lost 4 bases and J lost 4 bases. This CDR3 has 14 residues. Written as DNA, the CDR3 is TGTGCCAGCAGTTCCGTCACAGGGGTAGAGACCCAGTACTTC. Amino acid sequence: CASSSVTGVETQYF.

The gene calls are TRBV10-3 and TRBJ1-5; 7 nucleotides align to TRBD1. Germline V lookup: CDR1 ENHRY, CDR2 SYGVKD. J gave up 9 bases and V 0 bases, and 14 bases lay outside the gene matches. CDR3 size: 17 residues. CDR3 loop: CAISESRDSNSISPQHF. The CDR3, as DNA: TGTGCCATCAGTGAGTCCCGGGACAGCAATTCAATATCGCCCCAGCATTTT.

The table lists this clonotype with many counts. The chain links TRBV29-1 to TRBJ2-7; 10 nucleotides line up with TRBD1. V lost 6 bases, J lost 3 bases, and 2 bases stayed unmatched. The V gene's germline CDR1 is SQVTM and CDR2 ANQGSEA. The CDR3 totals 12 residues. CDR3 in amino acids: CSVRTGGYEQYF. CDR3 nucleotide sequence: TGCAGCGTCAGGACAGGGGGCTACGAGCAGTACTTC.

In its sample, this clonotype was seen many times. V and J are TRBV20-1 and TRBJ2-7; tentative D call: TRBD1 (5 bases). Germline V CDR1 and CDR2: DFQATT, SNEGSKA (reference sequence). Trimming removed 0 bases from V and 4 bases from J, with 13 bases in between. CDR3 size: 14 residues. The CDR3 sequence is CSARDHQGVYEQYF. The CDR3 DNA sequence: TGCAGTGCTAGAGATCATCAGGGCGTATACGAGCAGTACTTC.

The chain carries TRBV24-1 and TRBJ2-2, with TRBD1 as a possible D gene (5 bases). Germline assignment: CDR1 KGHDR and CDR2 SFDVKD. The CDR3 totals 17 residues. Trimming took off 3 bases at V and 3 bases at J, with 16 bases between the two ends. The CDR3 bases are TGTGCCACCAGTGATCCTGCTGGGCAAGGGGACACCGGGGAGCTGTTTTTT. Its protein is CATSDPAGQGDTGELFF.

This clonotype was counted between two and nine times. The chain carries TRBV20-1 and TRBJ2-1; possibly TRBD1 for D (6 bases). From germline, CDR1 is DFQATT and CDR2 SNEGSKA (reference sequence). V was trimmed by 0 bases and J by 5 bases, leaving 11 bases between them. CDR3 length: 14 residues. CDR3 nucleotides: TGCAGTGCTAGAGATGTTACAGGGAACAATGAGCAGTTCTTC. Translated: CSARDVTGNNEQFF.